This TCR beta chain was captured by sequencing in a study of blood T cell repertoires in COVID-19. Study overall: COVID-19 samples, acute and convalescent, were from the United States, Italy and Spain.

Method: immunoSEQ multiplex PCR; TCRdb's copy keeps in-frame clones and lacks some. In the table there are roughly 100,000 clones, about nine tenths of which are singletons. The CDR3 consists of 13 residues. J was trimmed by 4 bases and V by 3 bases; bases with no gene match: 1. The clonotype was recovered from a man aged 18 to 29 with COVID-19, enrolled during active disease. The chain links TRBV12-3 or TRBV12-4 to TRBJ2-7, with 9 bases matching TRBD1. The sample taken for sequencing was peripheral blood. CDR3 protein: CASSFGTGYEQYF. The CDR3 DNA is TGTGCCAGCAGTTTCGGGACAGGGTACGAGCAGTACTTC.